Here is one T cell receptor (beta chain) with its context. Produced via immunoSEQ multiplex PCR; TCRdb's table is partial and in-frame only. The data show approximately 66,000 clones, about 86% seen once. The sample comes from a study of blood T cell repertoires in COVID-19. Study at large: Samples taken during acute and convalescent COVID-19 were collected in the United States, Italy and Spain.

Material for sequencing was peripheral blood. This clonotype was obtained from a man in his fifties or sixties with active COVID-19.

CDR3 DNA: TGCGCCAGCAGCCCCGCTACCGGGACTAGCGGACCCTACGAGCAGTACGTC. This encodes CASSPATGTSGPYEQYV. J is TRBJ2-7 and V is TRBV5-1; the match to TRBD2 covers 11 bases. V dropped 4 bases and J dropped 2; count of bases not matched to a gene: 11. CDR1 is SGHRS and CDR2 is YFSETQ in the germline V gene. This CDR3 is built from 17 residues.